This T cell receptor (beta chain) was recovered during a study of neurological immune-mediated disorders. Study results and limitations: Private repertoires in all groups were suggested by the absence of shared CDR3 amino acid sequences among expanded clones across subjects.

This clonotype was seen many times. Its target is unknown. The CDR3 has 16 amino acids. Germline values: CDR1 SGHRS, CDR2 YFSETQ. The trim removed 4 bases at V and 3 bases at J, leaving 13 bases unmatched. TCRdb itself ran the 5' RACE reads through MiXCR, one entry per CDR3 protein. The sample lists more than 50,000 distinct CDR3 sequences; 24% were seen once. Specified time point: technical triplicate 2. Sequenced material: PBMCs. J is TRBJ2-7 and V is TRBV5-1; 7 bases map to TRBD2. This sequence was found in a man aged 55 to 70 with HTLV-1-associated myelopathy (HAM/TSP). The CDR3 sequence: CASSPRTSLGNYEQYF. The CDR3 DNA is TGCGCCAGCAGCCCCAGGACTAGTTTGGGCAACTACGAGCAGTACTTC.